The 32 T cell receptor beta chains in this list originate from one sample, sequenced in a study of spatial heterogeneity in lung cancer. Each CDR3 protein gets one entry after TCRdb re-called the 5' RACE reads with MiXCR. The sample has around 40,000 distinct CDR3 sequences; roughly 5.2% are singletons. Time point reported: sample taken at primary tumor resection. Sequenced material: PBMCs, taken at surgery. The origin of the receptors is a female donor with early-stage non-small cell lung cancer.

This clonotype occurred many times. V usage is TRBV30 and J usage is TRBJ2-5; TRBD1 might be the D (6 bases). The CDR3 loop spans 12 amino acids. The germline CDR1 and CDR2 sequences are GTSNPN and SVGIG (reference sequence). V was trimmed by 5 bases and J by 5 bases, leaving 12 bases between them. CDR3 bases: TGTGCCTGGGCATCAGGGGCGGAGACCCAGTACTTC. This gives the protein CAWASGAETQYF.

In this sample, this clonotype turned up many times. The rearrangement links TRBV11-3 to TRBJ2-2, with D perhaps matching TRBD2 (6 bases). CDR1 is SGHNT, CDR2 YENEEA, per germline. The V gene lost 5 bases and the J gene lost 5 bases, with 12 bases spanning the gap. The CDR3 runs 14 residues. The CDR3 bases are TGTGCCAGCAGCGGGGGACTTTTTACCGGGGAGCTGTTTTTT. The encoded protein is CASSGGLFTGELFF.

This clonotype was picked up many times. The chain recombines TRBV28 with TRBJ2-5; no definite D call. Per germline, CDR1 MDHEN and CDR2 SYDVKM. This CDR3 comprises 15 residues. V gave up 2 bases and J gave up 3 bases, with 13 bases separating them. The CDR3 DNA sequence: TGTGCCAGCAGTTTACCGGGCGATCATGAAGAGACCCAGTACTTC. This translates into CASSLPGDHEETQYF.

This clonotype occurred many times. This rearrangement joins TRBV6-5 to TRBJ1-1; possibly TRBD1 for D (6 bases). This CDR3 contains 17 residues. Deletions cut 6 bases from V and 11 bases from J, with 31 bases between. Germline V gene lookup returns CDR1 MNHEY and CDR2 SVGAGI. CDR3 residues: CASRPIFGGRRGNVAFF. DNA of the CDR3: TGTGCCAGCAGACCCATATTTGGGGGCCGGAGGGGTAATGTGGCTTTCTTT.

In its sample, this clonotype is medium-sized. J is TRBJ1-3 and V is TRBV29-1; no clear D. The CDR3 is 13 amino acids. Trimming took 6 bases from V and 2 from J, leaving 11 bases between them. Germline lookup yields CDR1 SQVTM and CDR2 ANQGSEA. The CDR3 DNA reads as TGCAGCGTACGGACTTCGGCTGGAAACACCATATATTTT. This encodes CSVRTSAGNTIYF.

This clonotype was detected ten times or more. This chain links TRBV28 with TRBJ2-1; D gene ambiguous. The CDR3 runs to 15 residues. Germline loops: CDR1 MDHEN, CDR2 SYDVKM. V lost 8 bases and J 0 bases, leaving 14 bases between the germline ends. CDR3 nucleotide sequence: TGTGCCAGCCAAGGTAGACTTGGCTCCTACAATGAGCAGTTCTTC. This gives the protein CASQGRLGSYNEQFF.

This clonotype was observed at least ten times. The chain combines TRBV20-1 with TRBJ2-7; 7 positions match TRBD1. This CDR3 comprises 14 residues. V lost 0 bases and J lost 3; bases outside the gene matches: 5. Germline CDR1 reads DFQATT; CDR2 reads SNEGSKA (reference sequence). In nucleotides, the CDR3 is TGCAGTGCTAGAGAACCTGACAGGGACTACGAGCAGTACTTC. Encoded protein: CSAREPDRDYEQYF.

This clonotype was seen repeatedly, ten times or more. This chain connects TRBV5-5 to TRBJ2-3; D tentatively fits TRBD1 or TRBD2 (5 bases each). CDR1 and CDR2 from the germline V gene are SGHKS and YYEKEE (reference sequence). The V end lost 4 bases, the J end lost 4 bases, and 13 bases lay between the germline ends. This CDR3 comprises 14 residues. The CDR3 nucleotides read TGTGCCAGCAGCCCATCTCAGGGAGCAGATACGCAGTATTTT. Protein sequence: CASSPSQGADTQYF.

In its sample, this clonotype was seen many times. CDR3 in amino acids: CASSVPGSGNEQYF. The CDR3 DNA reads TGCGCCAGCAGCGTCCCAGGGTCAGGGAACGAGCAGTACTTC. The chain couples TRBV5-1 to TRBJ2-7, with D possibly matching TRBD1 (5 bases). The germline V gene has CDR1 SGHRS and CDR2 YFSETQ. This CDR3 has 14 residues. V shed 4 bases and J shed 5 bases, with 16 bases lying between them. Based on the CDR3 plus reference TRBV5-1 and TRBJ2-7, the full variable domain is KAGVTQTPRYLIKTRGQQVTLSCSPISGHRSVSWYQQTPGQGLQFLFEYFSETQRNKGNFPGRFSGRQFSNSRSEMNVSTLELGDSALYLCASSVPGSGNEQYFGPGTRLTVT.

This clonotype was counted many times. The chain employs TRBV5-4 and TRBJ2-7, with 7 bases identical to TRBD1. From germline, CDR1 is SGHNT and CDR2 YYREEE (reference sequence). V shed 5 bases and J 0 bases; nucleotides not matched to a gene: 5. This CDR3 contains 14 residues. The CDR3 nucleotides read TGTGCCAGCAGAACTGACAGGGACTCCTACGAGCAGTACTTC. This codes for CASRTDRDSYEQYF.

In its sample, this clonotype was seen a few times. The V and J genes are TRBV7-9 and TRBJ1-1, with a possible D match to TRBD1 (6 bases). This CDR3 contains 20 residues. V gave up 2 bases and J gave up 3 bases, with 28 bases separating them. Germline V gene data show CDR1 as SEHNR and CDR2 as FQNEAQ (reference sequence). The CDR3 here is CASSLIRKRKDRRYDTEAFF. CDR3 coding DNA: TGTGCCAGCAGCTTAATCCGAAAACGAAAGGACAGACGCTATGACACTGAAGCTTTCTTT.

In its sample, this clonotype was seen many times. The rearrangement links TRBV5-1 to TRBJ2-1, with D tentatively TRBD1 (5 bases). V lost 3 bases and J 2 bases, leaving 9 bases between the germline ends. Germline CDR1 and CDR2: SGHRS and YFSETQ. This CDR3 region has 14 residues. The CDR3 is CASSSTATYNEQFF. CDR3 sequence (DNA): TGCGCCAGCAGCTCGACAGCAACCTACAATGAGCAGTTCTTC.

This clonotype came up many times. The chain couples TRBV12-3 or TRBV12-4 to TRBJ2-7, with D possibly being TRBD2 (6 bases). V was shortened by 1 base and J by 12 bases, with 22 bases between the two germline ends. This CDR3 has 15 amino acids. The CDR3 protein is CASSLVIGGTVRLYF. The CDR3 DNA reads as TGTGCCAGCAGTTTAGTAATAGGAGGGACCGTCCGCCTGTACTTC.

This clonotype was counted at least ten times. CDR3 region: CASSYSTQRNTEAFF. In DNA, the CDR3 is TGTGCCAGCAGTTACTCGACACAGAGGAACACTGAAGCTTTCTTT. The V call is TRBV6-6, the J call TRBJ1-1; D remains ambiguous. The CDR3 runs to 15 residues. CDR1 is MNHNY and CDR2 is SVGAGI in the germline V gene (reference sequence). Trimming removed 0 bases from V and 1 base from J, with 9 bases in between.

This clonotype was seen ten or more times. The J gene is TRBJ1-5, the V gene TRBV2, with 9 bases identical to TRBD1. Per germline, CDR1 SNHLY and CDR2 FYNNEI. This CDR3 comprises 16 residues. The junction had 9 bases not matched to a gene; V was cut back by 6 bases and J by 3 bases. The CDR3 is CASRRLTGGNNQPQHF. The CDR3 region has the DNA TGTGCCAGCAGACGGCTGACAGGGGGAAACAATCAGCCCCAGCATTTT.

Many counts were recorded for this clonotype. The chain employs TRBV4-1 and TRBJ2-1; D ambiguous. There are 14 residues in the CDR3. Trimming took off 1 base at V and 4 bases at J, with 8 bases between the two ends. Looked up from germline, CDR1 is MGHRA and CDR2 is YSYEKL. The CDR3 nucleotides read TGCGCCAGCAGCCAAGTCCCAAGTTACAATGAGCAGTTCTTC. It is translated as CASSQVPSYNEQFF.

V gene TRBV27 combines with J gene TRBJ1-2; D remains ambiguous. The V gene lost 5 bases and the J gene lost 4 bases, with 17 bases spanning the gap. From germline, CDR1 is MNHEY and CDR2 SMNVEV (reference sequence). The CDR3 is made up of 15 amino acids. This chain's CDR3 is CASSPLERLSYGYTF. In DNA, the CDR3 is TGTGCCAGCAGTCCTCTAGAACGGCTCTCCTATGGCTACACCTTC.

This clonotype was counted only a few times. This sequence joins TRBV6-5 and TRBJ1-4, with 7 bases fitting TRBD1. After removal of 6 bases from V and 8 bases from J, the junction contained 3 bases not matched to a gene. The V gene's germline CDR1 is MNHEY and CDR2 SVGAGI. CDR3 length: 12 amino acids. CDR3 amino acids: CASRKGAEKLFF. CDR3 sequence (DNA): TGTGCCAGCAGGAAGGGGGCGGAAAAACTGTTTTTT.

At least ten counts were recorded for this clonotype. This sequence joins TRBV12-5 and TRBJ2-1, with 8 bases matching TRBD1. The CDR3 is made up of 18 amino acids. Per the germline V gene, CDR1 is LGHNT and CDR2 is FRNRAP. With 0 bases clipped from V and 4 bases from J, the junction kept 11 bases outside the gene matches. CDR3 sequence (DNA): TGTGCTAGTGGTTTGGTAACGGTAGGACAGGGAGTTTACAATGAGCAGTTCTTC. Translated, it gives CASGLVTVGQGVYNEQFF.

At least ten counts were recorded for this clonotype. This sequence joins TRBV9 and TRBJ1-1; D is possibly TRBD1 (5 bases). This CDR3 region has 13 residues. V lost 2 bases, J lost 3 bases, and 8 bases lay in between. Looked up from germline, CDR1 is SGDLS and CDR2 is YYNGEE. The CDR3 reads CASSVGGYTEAFF. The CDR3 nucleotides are TGTGCCAGCAGCGTGGGGGGTTACACTGAAGCTTTCTTT.

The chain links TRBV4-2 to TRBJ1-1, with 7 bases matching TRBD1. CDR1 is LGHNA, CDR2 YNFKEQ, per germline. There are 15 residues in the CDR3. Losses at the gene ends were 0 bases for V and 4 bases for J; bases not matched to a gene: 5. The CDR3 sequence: CASSQDPGGLTEAFF. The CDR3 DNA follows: TGTGCCAGCAGCCAAGATCCAGGGGGGCTCACTGAAGCTTTCTTT.

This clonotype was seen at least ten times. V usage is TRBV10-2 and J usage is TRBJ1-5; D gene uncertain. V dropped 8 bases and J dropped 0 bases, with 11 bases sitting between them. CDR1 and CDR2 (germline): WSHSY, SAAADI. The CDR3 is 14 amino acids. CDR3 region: CASYPGYSNQPQHF. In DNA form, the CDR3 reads TGCGCCAGCTACCCTGGATATAGCAATCAGCCCCAGCATTTT.

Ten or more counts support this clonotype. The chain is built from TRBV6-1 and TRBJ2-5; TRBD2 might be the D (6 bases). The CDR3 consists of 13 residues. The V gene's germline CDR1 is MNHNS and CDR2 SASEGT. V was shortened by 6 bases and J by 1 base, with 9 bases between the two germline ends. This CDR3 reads CASRRGPQETQYF. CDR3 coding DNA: TGTGCCAGCAGGCGGGGACCCCAAGAGACCCAGTACTTC.

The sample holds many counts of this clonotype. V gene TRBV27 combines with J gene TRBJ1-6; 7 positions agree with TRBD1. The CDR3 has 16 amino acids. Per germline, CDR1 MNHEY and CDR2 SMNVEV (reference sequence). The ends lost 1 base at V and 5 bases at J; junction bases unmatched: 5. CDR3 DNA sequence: TGTGCCAGCAGTTTATGGGCAGGGGGTGATAATTCACCCCTCCACTTT. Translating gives CASSLWAGGDNSPLHF.

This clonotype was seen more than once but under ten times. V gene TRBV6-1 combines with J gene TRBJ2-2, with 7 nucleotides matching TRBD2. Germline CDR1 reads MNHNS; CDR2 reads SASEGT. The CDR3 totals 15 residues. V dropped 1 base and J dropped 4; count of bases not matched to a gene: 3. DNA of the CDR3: TGTGCCAGCAGTGAAGTGGGGGGGTCCACCGGGGAGCTGTTTTTT. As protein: CASSEVGGSTGELFF.

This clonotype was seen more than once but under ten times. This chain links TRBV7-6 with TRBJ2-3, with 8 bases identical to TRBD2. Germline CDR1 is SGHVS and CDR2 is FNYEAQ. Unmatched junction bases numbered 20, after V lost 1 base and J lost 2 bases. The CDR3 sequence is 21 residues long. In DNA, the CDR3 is TGTGCCAGCAGCTTAGGGAGTCGGGCGGGGGGATTAGTCCCATCCACAGATACGCAGTATTTT. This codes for CASSLGSRAGGLVPSTDTQYF. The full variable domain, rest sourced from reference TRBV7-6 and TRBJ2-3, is GAGVSQSPRYKVTKRGQDVALRCDPISGHVSLYWYRQALGQGPEFLTYFNYEAQQDKSGLPNDRFSAERPEGSISTLTIQRTEQRDSAMYRCASSLGSRAGGLVPSTDTQYFGPGTRLTVL.

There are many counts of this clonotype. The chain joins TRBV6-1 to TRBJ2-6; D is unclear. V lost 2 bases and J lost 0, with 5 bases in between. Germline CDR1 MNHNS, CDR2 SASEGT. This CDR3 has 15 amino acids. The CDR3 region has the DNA TGTGCCAGCAGTGAATGGGGCTCTGGGGCCAACGTCCTGACTTTC. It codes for CASSEWGSGANVLTF.

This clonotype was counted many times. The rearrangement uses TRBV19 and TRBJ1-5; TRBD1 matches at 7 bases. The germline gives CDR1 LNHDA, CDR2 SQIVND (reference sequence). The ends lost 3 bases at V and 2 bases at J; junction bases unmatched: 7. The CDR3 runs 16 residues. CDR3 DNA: TGTGCCAGTAGTATTACGACAGGGTATGGCAATCAGCCCCAGCATTTT. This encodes CASSITTGYGNQPQHF.

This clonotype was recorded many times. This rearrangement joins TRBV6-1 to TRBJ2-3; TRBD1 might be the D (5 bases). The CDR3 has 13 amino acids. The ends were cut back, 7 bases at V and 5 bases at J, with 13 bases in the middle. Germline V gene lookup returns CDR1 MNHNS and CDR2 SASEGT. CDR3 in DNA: TGTGCCAGCAAATTGCAGGGTGGAGATACGCAGTATTTT. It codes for CASKLQGGDTQYF.

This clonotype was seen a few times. The CDR3 reads CASRPGGRAGLNTEAFF. DNA of the CDR3: TGTGCCAGCCGCCCGGGGGGCAGAGCGGGATTGAACACTGAAGCTTTCTTT. V gene TRBV12-3 or TRBV12-4 combines with J gene TRBJ1-1, with a possible D match to TRBD1 (6 bases). This CDR3 region has 17 residues. The V end lost 8 bases, the J end lost 0 bases, and 22 bases lay between the germline ends.

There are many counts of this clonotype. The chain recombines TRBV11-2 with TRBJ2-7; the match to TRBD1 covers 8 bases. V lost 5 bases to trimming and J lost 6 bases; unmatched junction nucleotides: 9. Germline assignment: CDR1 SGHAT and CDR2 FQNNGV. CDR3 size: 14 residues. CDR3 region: CASSIMPTGAEQYF. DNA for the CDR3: TGTGCCAGCAGCATAATGCCGACAGGGGCCGAGCAGTACTTC. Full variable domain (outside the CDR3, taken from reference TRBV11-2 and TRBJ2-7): EAGVAQSPRYKIIEKRQSVAFWCNPISGHATLYWYQQILGQGPKLLIQFQNNGVVDDSQLPKDRFSAERLKGVDSTLKIQPAKLEDSAVYLCASSIMPTGAEQYFGPGTRLTVT.

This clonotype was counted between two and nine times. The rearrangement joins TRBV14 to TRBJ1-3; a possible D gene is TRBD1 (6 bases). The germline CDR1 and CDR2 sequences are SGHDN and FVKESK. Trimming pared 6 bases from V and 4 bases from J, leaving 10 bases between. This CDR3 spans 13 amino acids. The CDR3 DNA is TGTGCCAGCAGGACTCAGGGGGGAAACACCATATATTTT. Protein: CASRTQGGNTIYF.